This T cell receptor (beta chain) was captured in a study of shared clonotypes between healthy human individuals. The CDR3 has 13 residues. The V gene's germline CDR1 is SGHRS and CDR2 YFSETQ. Trimming shortened V by 4 bases and J by 8 bases, and 15 bases separated the two germline ends. The study ran the assay at deep level. Profiled with immunoSEQ multiplex PCR; TCRdb holds only in-frame clones, not every one. The repertoire holds a few million clones, with approximately 90% as singletons. Study-level points and caveats: Compared with memory subsets, naive subsets generally had larger estimated richness. The sampled material consisted only of blood, and tissue repertoires are likely to differ.

As concerns this clone: Its matching antigen is unknown.

The CD4+ fraction was divided into a CD45RA+ naive subset and a CD45RA-negative memory subset. This clonotype was sampled from a young man in good health. Material for sequencing was naive CD4+ T cells sorted from blood. The sample's subset: CD45RA+ positively selected. This sequence joins TRBV5-1 and TRBJ1-2; D gene ambiguous. The CDR3 loop reads CASSSPSSGGYTF. The CDR3 region has the DNA TGCGCCAGCAGCAGTCCCTCTTCTGGGGGCTACACCTTC.